This TCR beta chain was found in a study of regulatory T cells in long-lasting Graves disease. Time point defined: newly diagnosed GD, antithyroid drugs for less than 3 months. PBMC-derived RNA was used for the TCR library. The authors built TCR beta libraries using iRepertoire HTBI primers and Arm-PCR of CDR3 regions. One entry per CDR3 protein, called by TCRdb with MiXCR from the multiplex PCR reads. The sample shows about 350,000 distinct CDR3 sequences, around 15% of them seen only once. This clonotype was seen ten or more times. The germline V and J ends were trimmed by 3 bases and 6 bases, with 12 bases remaining between them. CDR3 length: 14 amino acids. Germline loops: CDR1 KGHSH, CDR2 LQKENI. This same sample was also taken into another study, of T cells in Graves' hyperthyroidism and ophthalmopathy.

The sequence was collected from a man aged 40-55 years with Graves disease. The chain joins TRBV18 to TRBJ1-5, with D unresolved. The sample consisted of peripheral blood mononuclear cells (PBMCs), taken at new diagnosis, from a patient treated with antithyroid drugs. Written as DNA, the CDR3 is TGTGCCAGCTCACCGTCAGTCGAGGTTCAGCCCCAGCATTTT. Its translation is CASSPSVEVQPQHF.